The T cell receptor beta chain under discussion was sequenced for a study of response to subunit inactivated influenza vaccine. TCRdb independently ran MiXCR on the RT-PCR reads; one entry per CDR3 protein. The table shows a few hundred thousand distinct CDR3 sequences, with about 20% occurring only once. V lost 3 bases and J lost 4; bases outside the gene matches: 9. Germline loops: CDR1 DFQATT, CDR2 SNEGSKA (reference sequence). The CDR3 has 15 amino acids. The table lists this clonotype with many counts. Antigen: not known. General study findings and limits: A suggestion made by the authors is that each seasonal influenza vaccination recruits few new T cells.

This rearrangement joins TRBV20-1 to TRBJ1-5, with TRBD1 identical over 7 bases. This TCR came from a man aged 50 to 69 who received an inactivated influenza vaccine. This specimen consisted of PBMCs from blood, obtained less than 22 months after vaccination. The CDR3 reads CSASPSGRGNQPQHF. In nucleotides, the CDR3 is TGCAGTGCTAGTCCTTCCGGCAGGGGGAATCAGCCCCAGCATTTT.